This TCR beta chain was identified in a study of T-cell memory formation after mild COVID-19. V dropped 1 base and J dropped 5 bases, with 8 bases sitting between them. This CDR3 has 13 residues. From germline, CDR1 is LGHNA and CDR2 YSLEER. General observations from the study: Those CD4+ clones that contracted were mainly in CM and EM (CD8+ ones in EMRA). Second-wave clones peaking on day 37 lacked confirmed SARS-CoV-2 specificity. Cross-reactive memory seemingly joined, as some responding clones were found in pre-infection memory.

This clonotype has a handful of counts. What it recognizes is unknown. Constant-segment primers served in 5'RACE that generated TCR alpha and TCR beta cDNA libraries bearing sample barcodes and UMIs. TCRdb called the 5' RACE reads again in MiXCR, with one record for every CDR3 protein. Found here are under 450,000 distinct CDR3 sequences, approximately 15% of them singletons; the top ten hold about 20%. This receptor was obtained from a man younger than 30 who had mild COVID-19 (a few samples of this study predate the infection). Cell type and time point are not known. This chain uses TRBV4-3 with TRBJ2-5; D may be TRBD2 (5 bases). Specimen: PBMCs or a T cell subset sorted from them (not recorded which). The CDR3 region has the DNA TGCGCCAGCAGCCAAGGGAGGAGGGAGACCCAGTACTTC. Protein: CASSQGRRETQYF.